This T cell receptor beta chain was found in a study of T cell responses to AZD1222 COVID-19 vaccine (dated by TCRdb to the early 2020s). Looking at the study overall: AZD1222 recipients given second doses at about 4 weeks or at about 12 weeks were pooled, since spike-specific TCR depth and breadth were not found to differ between the two schedules. TCR sequencing was performed for about 250 trial participants, of whom about 200 were given two doses of AZD1222 and about 25 were given two doses of MenACWY control vaccine. Enrollment into the trials was organized by age into subgroups of 18-55, 56-69 and 70-plus years, and those subgroups contained roughly 140, 27 and 60 TCR-sequenced participants, respectively. General findings and caveats noted by the study authors: The whole spike protein was spanned by vaccine-associated CD4 TCRs, and dominant responses were seen in regions 160-218 and 743-854. Conclusions about previously exposed vaccinees are limited because only a handful of AZD1222 recipients were SARS-CoV-2 seropositive at baseline. Epitopes outside the regions mutated in the B.1.351 and B.1.1.7 variants were reportedly recognized by nearly half of the unique spike-specific TCRs. Because no day 14 peak-response samples were available, the repertoires could be characterized only after the peak T cell response. After two AZD1222 doses, spike-specific TCR breadth and depth were significantly higher than at day 0 and than in MenACWY recipients. In the small 56-69-year group, the increase in depth fell short of significance, most likely because of low power. Most participants were white British and females outnumbered males, and the authors suggested that clonal diversity may have been underestimated.

Trimming takes 1 base from V and 7 bases from J, and the germline ends sit 9 bases apart. The CDR3 sequence holds 13 residues, the cysteine and phenylalanine included. Of the read, only the CDR3 DNA is kept; its 39 bases are in frame from base 1. Reading the germline V gene (reference sequence) gives CDR1 SGHNT and CDR2 YYREEE. The CDR3 regions of human TCRbeta chains were subjected to immunosequencing. The original methods were these. TCRs in the repertoires were compared against a reference library of SARS-CoV-2-specific TCRs that had been generated with the MIRA antigen-specificity platform. Breadth was defined as the fraction of unique TCRs that were SARS-CoV-2-associated. Depth was defined as the fraction of total T cells that were SARS-CoV-2-associated. Using the MIRA data, each spike-specific TCR was mapped to the spike region that the TCR reacts to and placed in a CD4 or CD8 class. Log10-transformed breadth and depth values were compared by one-way ANOVA with Sidak's multiple comparisons tests. TCRdb stores this immuneACCESS table with in-frame sequences only. Part of the clones is absent; in the studies checked, under half of the shortfall reflects unresolved V genes, and no reason is known for the rest. V and J calls and clone size are as listed in that table; D and trimming were resolved from the DNA. This sample gives some 120,000 clones in total; 91% of them show up just once. The biggest ten clones account for approximately 2.5% of the sample.

About this clone: Its antigen target is currently unknown. The record has no base qualities; no much larger clone is one base away.

Per the publication, the time point label means: baseline before first vaccination. Vaccinee samples were obtained from the UK trials COV001 and COV002, which included a single-blind randomized controlled phase 2/3 trial of AZD1222 (ChAdOx1 nCoV-19) in healthy adults. Trial participant PBMC samples were collected at day 0 and day 28 after the second dose for TCRbeta chain sequencing. Recombination joined TRBV5-4 with TRBJ2-1; the D gene is possibly TRBD1, with 6 bases matching. The TCR sequence derives from an adult in good health. This specimen was peripheral blood, taken on day 0 of AZD1222 vaccination. Here the CDR3 is given as CASSLTGMNEQFF. The DNA is as follows: TGTGCCAGCAGCTTGACAGGGATGAATGAGCAGTTCTTC.